This T cell receptor (beta chain) was captured in a study of Tregs in tolerant kidney transplant recipients (dated by TCRdb to the late 2010s). Study-level background: Additional Treg samples were obtained from a roughly three-day mixed lymphocyte reaction with belatacept, in some cases followed by an approximately 5-day donor restimulation, before recipient CD4+CD25+CD127- cells were sorted. Antibodies distinguished recipient from donor cells when sorting primary belatacept mixed lymphocyte reaction cultures. Before combined kidney and bone marrow transplantation, this study identified donor-specific regulatory T cells using TCRbeta sequencing and then followed those same cells after transplant. In 3 healthy controls, several methods of expanding Tregs specific for an allogeneic donor were compared by TCRbeta repertoire sequencing.

What the study reported, not specific to this receptor: Expanding Tregs with activated donor B cells appeared to identify the most biologically relevant and donor-specific TCRbeta repertoire. The study was limited by small patient numbers, and the findings need validation in larger populations and under other immunosuppression protocols. Biological reproducibility was not directly addressed, though technical replication error appeared minimal.

Genomic DNA was extracted from sorted cells with the QIAGEN DNeasy Blood and Tissue Kit for TCRbeta CDR3 sequencing. High-throughput TCRbeta CDR3 sequencing, which included PCR amplification with bias correction and internal controls, was done commercially through immunoSEQ. Under the source paper's analysis protocol: A unique productive TCRbeta sequence was defined by the CDR3 nucleotide sequence when primers matched, and otherwise by the CDR3 amino acid sequence together with the Vbeta and Jbeta genes. Sequences were defined as donor-reactive when expanded at least 5-fold in CFSE-low cells versus unstimulated cells and present at a frequency of at least 0.01% in CFSE-low cells. Repertoire divergence was quantified by Jensen-Shannon divergence using the top 100 TCRbeta sequences ranked by frequency. For samples with multiple sequencing runs, sorting error was corrected in each run separately before the runs were combined. In its TCRdb copy, this immuneACCESS table keeps in-frame sequences only and misses some clones. Where compared with another copy, unresolved V genes explain less than half of these, and the others have no known cause. V, J and clone size were drawn from that table, and D and trimming were deduced from the DNA. For this sample the table gives roughly 1,700 clones, of which 48% were detected only once. The top ten hold more than 20% of the sample.

Healthy control blood came either as purchased buffy coats or from healthy volunteers. Healthy control blood was processed to PBMCs by Ficoll density gradient and cryopreserved, and patient PBMCs were collected before and after transplant. This clone was recorded a few times. What this receptor recognizes is not known. Base qualities are not at hand, and no much larger clone is one base apart. The receptor was derived from a human donor in good health. Sequencing used Tregs from blood cultured with allogeneic cells.

CDR3 loop: CASSPLRFGYTF. The nucleotide sequence is given as TGTGCCAGCAGCCCTCTTCGATTCGGCTACACCTTC. Recombination linked TRBV11-1 to TRBJ1-2; the D gene cannot be named for sure. Including cysteine and phenylalanine, the CDR3 has 12 amino acids. The retained sequence is limited to the CDR3, 36 bases, with the frame set at the first base. CDR1 and CDR2 are drawn from the germline V gene (reference sequence): SGHAT, FQDESV. V is cut by 5 bases and J by 8 bases, and the space between the germline ends is 12 bases.